This TCR beta chain was identified in a study of blood T cell repertoires in COVID-19. Study context: Acute and convalescent COVID-19 specimens originated in the United States, Italy and Spain. Sources were T cells, B-cell-depleted T cells, or PBMCs; the material itself was cDNA or gDNA.

Sequenced by immunoSEQ multiplex PCR; TCRdb stores in-frame clones only, minus some. The repertoire holds 240,000 or so clones, with 75% to 90% as singletons. V was clipped by 3 bases and J by 8 bases, with 20 bases between them. Per germline, CDR1 GTSNPN and CDR2 SVGIG (reference sequence). This CDR3 has 15 amino acids. In this sample, this clone turned up a few times. The chain uses TRBV30 and TRBJ2-1; D gene unclear. This receptor was obtained from a man aged 60 to 75 who had recovered from COVID-19. The sequenced sample consisted of peripheral blood. In nucleotides, the CDR3 is TGTGCCTGGAGCCGACTGAGTCGTTCCTTCGATGAGCAGTTCTTC. It encodes CAWSRLSRSFDEQFF.